The 25 T cell receptor beta chains listed next were all sequenced from one sample in a study of T cell responses to AZD1222 COVID-19 vaccine. Profiled with immunoSEQ multiplex PCR; TCRdb holds only in-frame clones, not every one. The data hold around 100,000 clones, with over 90% observed a single time. The sequences come from peripheral blood, collected on day 0 of AZD1222 vaccination. These receptors were collected from an adult in good health.

The chain couples TRBV30 to TRBJ2-1; no clear D. The CDR3 covers 12 residues. Germline loops: CDR1 GTSNPN, CDR2 SVGIG (reference sequence). Trimming pared 4 bases from V and 4 bases from J, leaving 8 bases between. The CDR3 loop reads CAWKQSYNEQFF. As DNA, the CDR3 is TGTGCCTGGAAACAGTCTTACAATGAGCAGTTCTTC.

This chain joins TRBV5-1 and TRBJ1-2, with a possible D match to TRBD1 (6 bases). Germline assignment: CDR1 SGHRS and CDR2 YFSETQ. Trimming removed 4 bases from V and 4 bases from J, with 17 bases in between. CDR3 length: 15 residues. The CDR3 loop is CASSARGAGSYGYTF. CDR3 DNA sequence: TGCGCCAGCAGCGCCCGGGGGGCGGGAAGCTATGGCTACACCTTC.

The J gene is TRBJ2-7, the V gene TRBV5-6, with a weak D call TRBD2 (6 bases). Germline V lookup: CDR1 SGHDT, CDR2 YYEEEE. The CDR3 is 12 residues long. V lost 0 bases, J lost 5 bases, and 6 bases lay in between. In DNA form, the CDR3 reads TGTGCCAGCAGCTTGGGGACTAACGAGCAGTACTTC. Protein sequence: CASSLGTNEQYF.

In the case of this clone: In the same sample, other DNA sequences code for this CDR3. The chain links TRBV9 to TRBJ1-1; TRBD1 is a possible D gene (5 bases). With 0 bases removed from V and 5 bases from J, the gap between germline ends came to 8 bases. This CDR3 is 13 amino acids long. In germline, CDR1 is SGDLS, CDR2 YYNGEE. Written as DNA, the CDR3 is TGTGCCAGCAGCGTAGATGGGGGGACTGAAGCTTTCTTT. It specifies CASSVDGGTEAFF.

This chain links TRBV12-3 or TRBV12-4 with TRBJ2-2; no firm D call. V gave up 7 bases and J gave up 8 bases, with 14 bases separating them. CDR3 length equals 13 residues. This chain's CDR3 is CASKWTGPGELFF. CDR3 bases: TGTGCCAGCAAATGGACCGGACCTGGGGAGCTGTTTTTT.

The genes are TRBV6-5 and TRBJ2-7, with D perhaps TRBD1 or TRBD2 (5 bases each). V lost 6 bases and J lost 0, with 12 bases in between. Germline-derived CDR1 and CDR2 are MNHEY and SVGAGI. The CDR3 has 14 amino acids. CDR3 loop: CASRGEGASYEQYF. The CDR3 coding sequence is TGTGCCAGCAGGGGGGAAGGCGCCTCCTACGAGCAGTACTTC.

The V gene is TRBV5-8, the J gene TRBJ1-4; unclear D gene. V gave up 0 bases and J gave up 8 bases, with 8 bases separating them. CDR1 and CDR2 (germline): SGHTS, YDEGEE. This CDR3 has 13 residues. In nucleotides, the CDR3 is TGTGCCAGCAGCTTGGATCCCGGGGAAAAACTGTTTTTT. Amino acids: CASSLDPGEKLFF.

This chain links TRBV6-6 with TRBJ1-5, with D possibly TRBD1 on 6 matching bases. The CDR3 sequence is 14 residues long. Trimming cost V 7 bases and J 5 bases, with 15 bases left between them. CDR1 is MNHNY and CDR2 is SVGAGI in the germline V gene (reference sequence). The CDR3 DNA follows: TGTGCCAGCAAGGGGGAGACCCGGGATCAGCCCCAGCATTTT. Translation: CASKGETRDQPQHF.

The chain is built from TRBV9 and TRBJ1-3; no reliable D call. V was trimmed by 0 bases and J by 2 bases, leaving 9 bases between them. The germline gives CDR1 SGDLS, CDR2 YYNGEE. This CDR3 comprises 15 residues. The CDR3 protein is CASSVGSGTGNTIYF. The CDR3 region has the DNA TGTGCCAGCAGCGTAGGTTCCGGGACTGGAAACACCATATATTTT.

V is TRBV21-1 and J is TRBJ1-5; TRBD1 is the table's D call and was not checked against the DNA. TRBV21-1 is noted as a pseudogene. This CDR3 spans 16 amino acids. CDR3 in DNA: TGTGCCAGCAGCCTAAGACGGCAGGGTGACAATCAGCCCCAGCATTTT. Its translation is CASSLRRQGDNQPQHF.

The chain joins TRBV5-5 to TRBJ1-2; weak D call: TRBD1 (6 bases). Per germline, CDR1 SGHKS and CDR2 YYEKEE (reference sequence). The CDR3 covers 17 residues. V was trimmed by 0 bases and J by 5 bases, leaving 20 bases between them. The CDR3, as DNA: TGTGCCAGCAGCTTGGCCGGGACAAGGGGCCTGGAATATGGCTACACCTTC. Translating it yields CASSLAGTRGLEYGYTF.

V and J are TRBV7-8 and TRBJ2-7; TRBD1 matches 7 bases. Germline V CDR1 and CDR2: SGHVS, FQNEAQ. CDR3 length: 17 amino acids. V was pared by 2 bases and J by 0 bases, with 10 bases of the junction left unmatched. CDR3 region: CASSLKPGQSSSYEQYF. The CDR3 DNA reads TGTGCCAGCAGCTTAAAGCCGGGACAGTCGAGCTCCTACGAGCAGTACTTC.

A single count supports this clone. CDR3 nucleotide sequence: TGTGCCACGGGACTAGCGGGAGATGAGACCCAGTACTTC. Protein product: CATGLAGDETQYF. The rearrangement links TRBV24-1 to TRBJ2-5, with 14 nucleotides matching TRBD2. Germline V gene lookup returns CDR1 KGHDR and CDR2 SFDVKD. This CDR3 comprises 13 residues. V was pared by 10 bases and J by 5 bases, with 2 bases of the junction left unmatched.

The chain carries TRBV4-3 and TRBJ2-2; D might be TRBD1 or TRBD2, each matching 6 bases. The ends were cut back, 0 bases at V and 4 bases at J, with 12 bases in the middle. Germline CDR1 and CDR2: LGHNA and YSLEER. This CDR3 contains 16 residues. DNA of the CDR3: TGCGCCAGCAGCCAAGATGAGGGGGGTGGCACCGGGGAGCTGTTTTTT. This codes for CASSQDEGGGTGELFF.

This clone was found many times. V is TRBV4-2 and J is TRBJ2-5; maybe TRBD2 (6 bases). V lost 4 bases to trimming and J lost 2 bases, with 14 bases between them. The CDR3 has 15 residues. Germline CDR1 reads LGHNA; CDR2 reads YNFKEQ. This chain's CDR3 is CASSPAWGVQETQYF. The DNA for the CDR3 is TGTGCCAGCAGCCCAGCATGGGGGGTACAAGAGACCCAGTACTTC.

The chain joins TRBV7-9 to TRBJ1-6, with D maybe TRBD1 (5 bases). V was cut by 4 bases and J by 7 bases, with 11 bases left in between. The CDR3 runs to 14 residues. The germline V gene has CDR1 SEHNR and CDR2 FQNEAQ (reference sequence). The CDR3 is CASSSGTANSPLHF. The CDR3 bases are TGTGCCAGCAGCTCCGGGACGGCGAATTCACCCCTCCACTTT. The whole variable domain, filled in from reference TRBV7-9 and TRBJ1-6, reads DTGVSQNPRHKITKRGQNVTFRCDPISEHNRLYWYRQTLGQGPEFLTYFQNEAQLEKSRLLSDRFSAERPKGSFSTLEIQRTEQGDSAMYLCASSSGTANSPLHFGNGTRLTVT.

The chain employs TRBV28 and TRBJ1-1; TRBD1 might be the D (5 bases). This CDR3 is built from 12 residues. Germline CDR1 is MDHEN and CDR2 is SYDVKM. Trimming pared 7 bases from V and 3 bases from J, leaving 9 bases between. CDR3 region: CASTGVYTEAFF. The DNA of the CDR3 is TGTGCCAGCACGGGGGTGTACACTGAAGCTTTCTTT. The variable domain in full, completed from reference TRBV28 and TRBJ1-1, reads DVKVTQSSRYLVKRTGEKVFLECVQDMDHENMFWYRQDPGLGLRLIYFSYDVKMKEKGDIPEGYSVSREKKERFSLILESASTNQTSMYLCASTGVYTEAFFGQGTRLTVV.

This chain links TRBV11-2 with TRBJ2-7; 8 nucleotides align to TRBD2. Germline V lookup: CDR1 SGHAT, CDR2 FQNNGV. This CDR3 region has 16 residues. Germline trimming cut 6 bases from V and 3 bases from J; bases unmatched to any gene: 13. CDR3: CASRPTLSSGVYEQYF. CDR3 nucleotides: TGTGCCAGCAGACCGACTCTGAGTAGCGGGGTCTACGAGCAGTACTTC.

The chain links TRBV20-1 to TRBJ2-1; TRBD2 matches 8 bases. The CDR3 is 14 residues long. Losses at the gene ends were 3 bases for V and 4 bases for J; bases not matched to a gene: 5. CDR1 and CDR2 from the germline V gene are DFQATT and SNEGSKA (reference sequence). In DNA form, the CDR3 reads TGCAGTGCTAGTTTCACTAGCGGTTACAATGAGCAGTTCTTC. Protein: CSASFTSGYNEQFF.

The V gene is TRBV24-1, the J gene TRBJ2-1; no firm D call. The CDR3 is 14 amino acids. Germline CDR1 is KGHDR and CDR2 is SFDVKD. V lost 1 base and J 9 bases, leaving 12 bases between the germline ends. The CDR3 reads CATSDFLSGGEQFF. The CDR3 DNA reads as TGTGCCACCAGTGATTTTTTGAGTGGTGGTGAGCAGTTCTTC.

The chain couples TRBV18 to TRBJ1-4; no reliable D call. This CDR3 region has 15 residues. Between the trimmed V and J ends, which lost 0 bases and 7 bases, there was a span of 12 bases. Per germline, CDR1 KGHSH and CDR2 LQKENI. The CDR3 is CASSPPWSGGEKLFF. The CDR3 nucleotides are TGTGCCAGCTCACCACCGTGGTCAGGAGGTGAAAAACTGTTTTTT.

The chain recombines TRBV12-3 or TRBV12-4 with TRBJ2-1, with D unclear. Trimming pared 8 bases from V and 5 bases from J, leaving 13 bases between. The CDR3 totals 13 residues. Here the CDR3 DNA reads TGTGCCAGCGCAGTCACGGAAGACAATGAGCAGTTCTTC. This encodes CASAVTEDNEQFF.

The chain combines TRBV20-1 with TRBJ2-7; D ambiguous. Germline CDR1 and CDR2: DFQATT and SNEGSKA (reference sequence). The CDR3 runs 12 residues. Trimming removed 3 bases at V and 2 bases at J, with 8 bases between. The CDR3 DNA reads TGCAGTGCTAGTATTAGCCCCTACGAGCAGTACTTC. Amino acid sequence: CSASISPYEQYF.

The chain joins TRBV11-3 to TRBJ2-3; D is uncertain. This CDR3 comprises 15 residues. Germline-derived CDR1 and CDR2 are SGHNT and YENEEA. V lost 0 bases, J lost 5 bases, and 12 bases lay in between. CDR3 amino acids: CASSLDRTRGDTQYF. For the CDR3, the DNA is TGTGCCAGCAGCTTAGATAGGACCCGTGGAGATACGCAGTATTTT.

The V gene is TRBV24-1, the J gene TRBJ2-1, with 9 positions matching TRBD1. This CDR3 has 16 amino acids. Germline loops: CDR1 KGHDR, CDR2 SFDVKD. With 3 bases clipped from V and 6 bases from J, the junction kept 8 bases outside the gene matches. CDR3 region: CATSDDTGTGFNEQFF. CDR3 coding DNA: TGTGCCACCAGTGATGACACCGGGACAGGGTTCAATGAGCAGTTCTTC.